The 28 T cell receptor beta chains reported below all come from one sample, sequenced in a study of blood T cell repertoires in COVID-19. The repertoire was sequenced with immunoSEQ multiplex PCR; TCRdb's copy has only in-frame clones and lacks some. The data show some 82,000 clones, around four fifths seen once. The specimen sequenced was peripheral blood. All receptors come from a man older than 75 with active or convalescent COVID-19.

This chain uses TRBV19 with TRBJ2-2; D is uncertain. CDR1 is LNHDA, CDR2 SQIVND, per germline (reference sequence). Trimming cost V 3 bases and J 7 bases, with 9 bases left between them. The length of the CDR3 is 13 residues. The CDR3 region is CASSIEVGGELFF. DNA for the CDR3: TGTGCCAGTAGTATTGAGGTGGGCGGGGAGCTGTTTTTT.

The chain couples TRBV5-1 to TRBJ1-2; perhaps TRBD1 as D (6 bases). CDR3 length: 15 residues. The V end lost 4 bases, the J end lost 0 bases, and 13 bases lay between the germline ends. Looked up from germline, CDR1 is SGHRS and CDR2 is YFSETQ. The CDR3 region is CASSQGGNPNYGYTF. CDR3 in DNA: TGCGCCAGCAGCCAAGGGGGAAACCCTAACTATGGCTACACCTTC.

The chain carries TRBV19 and TRBJ2-7; TRBD1 matches 7 bases. CDR3 length: 16 residues. CDR1 and CDR2 (germline): LNHDA, SQIVND (reference sequence). The trim removed 3 bases at V and 0 bases at J, leaving 8 bases unmatched. The CDR3 DNA follows: TGTGCCAGTAGTATTACTGGACAGGTGAGCTCCTACGAGCAGTACTTC. Its protein is CASSITGQVSSYEQYF. Full variable domain (outside the CDR3, taken from reference TRBV19 and TRBJ2-7): DGGITQSPKYLFRKEGQNVTLSCEQNLNHDAMYWYRQDPGQGLRLIYYSQIVNDFQKGDIAEGYSVSREKKESFPLTVTSAQKNPTAFYLCASSITGQVSSYEQYFGPGTRLTVT.

This clone was counted once. The chain recombines TRBV9 with TRBJ2-1; 8 bases match TRBD2. Germline V lookup: CDR1 SGDLS, CDR2 YYNGEE. The junction had 5 bases not matched to a gene; V was cut back by 2 bases and J by 4 bases. The CDR3 consists of 15 residues. CDR3 sequence: CASSVRLAGYNEQFF. CDR3 bases: TGTGCCAGCAGCGTCCGGCTAGCGGGTTACAATGAGCAGTTCTTC.

The chain employs TRBV7-2 and TRBJ1-4; D is possibly TRBD1 (6 bases). This CDR3 has 18 residues. V lost 6 bases, J lost 0 bases, and 20 bases lay in between. Germline CDR1 and CDR2: SGHTA and FQGNSA. The CDR3 DNA follows: TGTGCCAGCAGACCAATGCTGGGACATGGCCCAACTAATGAAAAACTGTTTTTT. This translates into CASRPMLGHGPTNEKLFF.

The genes are TRBV7-2 and TRBJ1-5, with 9 bases fitting TRBD1. Trimming removed 5 bases from V and 4 bases from J; junction bases left unmatched: 9. Germline V gene sequence: CDR1 SGHTA, CDR2 FQGNSA. The CDR3 has 16 residues. The CDR3 is CASSTEGTGTNQPQHF. The CDR3 DNA follows: TGTGCCAGCAGCACAGAGGGGACAGGGACTAATCAGCCCCAGCATTTT.

V gene TRBV6-4 combines with J gene TRBJ2-5, with 12 nucleotides matching TRBD2. CDR1 MRHNA and CDR2 SNTAGT come from the germline V gene. CDR3 length: 16 amino acids. The V gene end was trimmed by 7 bases and the J gene end by 5 bases; junction bases not matched to a gene: 11. CDR3 bases: TGTGCCAGCACAAGGACTAGCGGGACCAAAAGGGAGACCCAGTACTTC. Translating gives CASTRTSGTKRETQYF.

The chain couples TRBV5-1 to TRBJ1-1; 9 nucleotides align to TRBD1. V dropped 1 base and J dropped 1; count of bases not matched to a gene: 2. Per germline, CDR1 SGHRS and CDR2 YFSETQ. The CDR3 covers 15 residues. CDR3 sequence: CASSLLQGANTEAFF. CDR3 DNA: TGCGCCAGCAGCTTGCTACAGGGGGCGAACACTGAAGCTTTCTTT. Full variable domain (outside the CDR3, taken from reference TRBV5-1 and TRBJ1-1): KAGVTQTPRYLIKTRGQQVTLSCSPISGHRSVSWYQQTPGQGLQFLFEYFSETQRNKGNFPGRFSGRQFSNSRSEMNVSTLELGDSALYLCASSLLQGANTEAFFGQGTRLTVV.

This rearrangement joins TRBV7-8 to TRBJ1-3; TRBD1 matches 11 bases. The germline gives CDR1 SGHVS, CDR2 FQNEAQ. The CDR3 has 16 amino acids. The V segment lost 4 bases and the J segment 3 bases; nucleotides outside the gene matches: 5. The CDR3 is CASSWTGGAYGNTIYF. As DNA, the CDR3 is TGTGCCAGCAGCTGGACAGGGGGCGCGTATGGAAACACCATATATTTT.

This clone was picked up a small number of times. The J gene is TRBJ2-3, the V gene TRBV11-1, with a weak D call TRBD2 (6 bases). The V gene lost 5 bases and the J gene lost 0 bases, with 12 bases spanning the gap. The length of the CDR3 is 15 residues. Germline CDR1 reads SGHAT; CDR2 reads FQDESV (reference sequence). The CDR3 DNA reads TGTGCCAGCAGCCTGCGGGGAGCTAGCACAGATACGCAGTATTTT. Translated: CASSLRGASTDTQYF.

V and J are TRBV18 and TRBJ1-4; 8 bases are shared with TRBD1. Unmatched junction bases numbered 5, after V lost 2 bases and J lost 6 bases. This CDR3 spans 15 amino acids. In germline, CDR1 is KGHSH, CDR2 LQKENI. The CDR3 nucleotides are TGTGCCAGCTCACCAATGGGACAGGACTATGAAAAACTGTTTTTT. The encoded protein is CASSPMGQDYEKLFF.

The J gene is TRBJ2-2, the V gene TRBV3-1 (or the pseudogene TRBV3-2); 10 nucleotides line up with TRBD1. The CDR3 loop spans 18 amino acids. Germline trimming cut 4 bases from V and 0 bases from J; bases unmatched to any gene: 8. Germline V gives CDR1 LGHDT, CDR2 YNNKEL (reference sequence). CDR3 region: CASSPRQGARSNTGELFF. The CDR3, as DNA: TGTGCCAGCAGCCCTCGACAGGGGGCGCGTTCGAACACCGGGGAGCTGTTTTTT.

The chain is built from TRBV29-1 and TRBJ1-2, with 11 bases that match TRBD1. The CDR3 consists of 13 residues. Losses at the gene ends were 7 bases for V and 7 bases for J; bases not matched to a gene: 8. Germline V gives CDR1 SQVTM, CDR2 ANQGSEA. The CDR3 DNA follows: TGCAGCGCCGGGACAGGGGGAATGGGTGGCTACACCTTC. It yields the protein CSAGTGGMGGYTF.

V is TRBV7-2 and J is TRBJ2-2; perhaps TRBD2 as D (7 bases). Germline loops: CDR1 SGHTA, CDR2 FQGNSA. V lost 3 bases to trimming and J lost 6 bases, with 14 bases between them. This CDR3 has 15 residues. CDR3 residues: CASSLGGGFAGELFF. CDR3 DNA: TGTGCCAGCAGCTTGGGAGGGGGTTTCGCCGGGGAGCTGTTTTTT.

Regarding this clone: The junction departs from germline at one end; a sequencing error may be responsible. The rearrangement uses TRBV10-2 and TRBJ2-2, with 9 bases identical to TRBD1. Germline V gene lookup returns CDR1 WSHSY and CDR2 SAAADI. CDR3 length: 15 amino acids. The CDR3 reads CARSRQGANTGELFF. CDR3 bases: TGCGCCCGCAGTCGACAGGGGGCGAACACCGGGGAGCTGTTTTTT.

This clone has only a few counts. V gene TRBV7-2 combines with J gene TRBJ2-2; 9 nucleotides line up with TRBD2. The CDR3 has 15 residues. Germline lookup yields CDR1 SGHTA and CDR2 FQGNSA. V shed 8 bases and J 1 base; nucleotides not matched to a gene: 5. This chain's CDR3 is CASGGSGRNTGELFF. CDR3 DNA: TGTGCCAGCGGAGGTAGCGGGAGGAACACCGGGGAGCTGTTTTTT.

The gene calls are TRBV12-3 or TRBV12-4 and TRBJ1-2, with D possibly TRBD1 on 5 matching bases. The CDR3 extends over 13 amino acids. The ends were cut back, 2 bases at V and 6 bases at J, with 10 bases in the middle. The CDR3 protein is CASSLRGNHGYTF. Here the CDR3 DNA reads TGTGCCAGCAGTTTAAGGGGAAACCATGGCTACACCTTC.

V usage is TRBV5-1 and J usage is TRBJ1-1; TRBD1 matches 10 bases. With V trimmed by 4 bases and J by 5 bases, 8 bases remained unmatched. CDR1 is SGHRS and CDR2 is YFSETQ in the germline V gene. The CDR3 is made up of 15 amino acids. The CDR3 reads CASSPRQGAWTEAFF. The CDR3 bases are TGCGCCAGCAGCCCGAGACAGGGGGCTTGGACTGAAGCTTTCTTT.

The table lists this clone with a count of one. CDR3 amino acids: CASSPGATNEKLFF. Here the CDR3 DNA reads TGTGCCAGCAGTCCGGGAGCAACTAATGAAAAACTGTTTTTT. The chain carries TRBV6-5 and TRBJ1-4; D gene ambiguous. V was clipped by 5 bases and J by 0 bases, with 7 bases between them. The CDR3 covers 14 residues. Germline V gene lookup returns CDR1 MNHEY and CDR2 SVGAGI.

In its sample, this clone was seen a few times. The V and J genes are TRBV12-3 or TRBV12-4 and TRBJ1-1, with D hard to call. There are 11 residues in the CDR3. Trimming took off 3 bases at V and 8 bases at J, with 7 bases between the two ends. The CDR3 sequence is CASSLGSEAFF. CDR3 nucleotide sequence: TGTGCCAGCAGTTTGGGCAGCGAAGCTTTCTTT.

The V gene is TRBV4-2, the J gene TRBJ2-7, with a weak D call TRBD2 (6 bases). Germline CDR1 is LGHNA and CDR2 is YNFKEQ. Trimming removed 1 base from V and 2 bases from J, with 15 bases in between. This CDR3 has 16 residues. The CDR3 nucleotides read TGTGCCAGCAGCCAAGTTCGTGGAGGGGCAACCTACGAGCAGTACTTC. It specifies CASSQVRGGATYEQYF.

The chain recombines TRBV29-1 with TRBJ1-2; 11 bases map to TRBD1. The V segment lost 7 bases and the J segment 3 bases; nucleotides outside the gene matches: 4. Germline CDR1 reads SQVTM; CDR2 reads ANQGSEA. The CDR3 totals 13 residues. The CDR3: CSAGTGGDYGYTF. CDR3 bases: TGCAGCGCGGGGACAGGGGGTGACTATGGCTACACCTTC.

CDR3 sequence reads: CSVEVAGLNTEAFF. The CDR3 DNA reads TGCAGCGTTGAAGTGGCAGGGCTAAACACTGAAGCTTTCTTT. The chain joins TRBV29-1 to TRBJ1-1; the D gene is possibly TRBD1 (5 bases). V lost 1 base, J lost 2 bases, and 11 bases lay in between. The CDR3 covers 14 residues. Germline CDR1 reads SQVTM; CDR2 reads ANQGSEA.

The J gene is TRBJ1-3, the V gene TRBV6-5; D gene uncertain. This CDR3 spans 12 amino acids. Germline values: CDR1 MNHEY, CDR2 SVGAGI. The germline V and J ends were trimmed by 6 bases and 1 base, with 4 bases remaining between them. This CDR3 reads CASRSSGNTIYF. In DNA, the CDR3 is TGTGCCAGCAGGTCGTCTGGAAACACCATATATTTT.

J is TRBJ2-1 and V is TRBV7-2; tentatively, D is TRBD2 (6 bases). Germline V gene data show CDR1 as SGHTA and CDR2 as FQGNSA. This CDR3 comprises 15 residues. The V gene lost 3 bases and the J gene lost 4 bases, with 13 bases spanning the gap. CDR3 nucleotides: TGTGCCAGCAGCTTGTCGGGGGTGGGTTACAATGAGCAGTTCTTC. This translates into CASSLSGVGYNEQFF.

This clone was counted a single time. The rearrangement links TRBV3-1 (or the pseudogene TRBV3-2) to TRBJ1-5; D gene ambiguous. From germline, CDR1 is LGHDT and CDR2 YNNKEL (reference sequence). The CDR3 loop spans 16 amino acids. Between the trimmed V and J ends, which lost 4 bases and 6 bases, there was a span of 19 bases. CDR3 residues: CASSPPDSAVGQPQHF. CDR3 DNA: TGTGCCAGCAGCCCGCCGGATTCTGCGGTCGGTCAGCCCCAGCATTTT.

The J gene is TRBJ1-3, the V gene TRBV6-6; no clear D gene. Germline values: CDR1 MNHNY, CDR2 SVGAGI (reference sequence). CDR3 size: 11 residues. CDR3 protein: CAAFSGNTIYF. CDR3 nucleotide sequence: TGTGCAGCCTTCTCTGGAAACACCATATATTTT.

The chain links TRBV4-3 to TRBJ1-2; D ambiguous. CDR1 LGHNA and CDR2 YSLEER come from the germline V gene. This CDR3 is built from 13 residues. V dropped 0 bases and J dropped 11 bases, with 13 bases sitting between them. In DNA form, the CDR3 reads TGCGCCAGCAGCCAAGACGGAGTCCCCCATTACACCTTC. Protein sequence: CASSQDGVPHYTF.